One T cell receptor beta chain is described in this entry. Antigen unknown. Patients were ineligible given autoimmune disease history or systemic immunosuppression. Patients had blood sampled at baseline and again on cycle 4 day 1 and cycle 7 day 1. The sample originates from a study of OX40 agonist ivuxolimab in advanced cancers. Study context: Melanoma, hepatocellular carcinoma, head and neck or renal cell cancer occurred in dose-escalation patients.

Study results and caveats: Compared with others, partial responders at 0.1-3.0 mg/kg displayed clonal expansion among the lowest.

Some clones are missing from TCRdb's copy, which holds only in-frame ones; the method was immunoSEQ multiplex PCR. The sample records about 64,000 clones, less than 90% being singletons. The CDR3 totals 11 residues. The germline V gene has CDR1 MDHEN and CDR2 SYDVKM. With 6 bases removed from V and 5 bases from J, the gap between germline ends came to 5 bases. The material was CD4+ or CD8+ T cells sorted from blood, obtained in a trial of the OX40 agonist ivuxolimab. The chain recombines TRBV28 with TRBJ2-1; D call uncertain. This clonotype was obtained from an adult with an advanced solid tumor such as melanoma, head and neck, liver or kidney cancer. Written as DNA, the CDR3 is TGTGCCAGCAGCCTGAACAATGAGCAGTTCTTC. Amino acids: CASSLNNEQFF.